The clone carrying this T cell receptor beta chain came up a few times. Its antigen is not known. This entry comes from a study of T-cell reconstitution after alpha-beta-depleted transplantation in children. Study results and limitations: The study reportedly traced alpha-beta T cells about two months after transplant to several hundred expanded graft clones. Newly made T cells mostly supplied T-cell counts and diversity one year after transplant. Several patients had high TCRbeta diversity at day 60; it came from surviving recipient T cells and thymic progenitors.

A library of TCRbeta sequences, prepared with unique molecular identifiers, was generated. Using its own MiXCR run on the PCR reads, TCRdb lists one record per CDR3 protein. Of approximately 230,000 distinct CDR3 sequences listed, around 25% are singletons. There are 16 residues in the CDR3. CDR1 MDHEN and CDR2 SYDVKM come from the germline V gene. V lost 5 bases, J lost 0 bases, and 15 bases lay in between. The J gene is TRBJ2-3, the V gene TRBV28; D is possibly TRBD2 (6 bases). The sequencing here drew on PBMCs, taken before TCRalphabeta/CD19-depleted stem cell transplant. The sequence derives from a girl aged 2 to 10 with Fanconi anemia, due to receive a stem cell transplant. CDR3 loop: CASSVLGGASTDTQYF. The DNA of the CDR3 is TGTGCCAGCAGTGTTCTGGGCGGGGCGAGCACAGATACGCAGTATTTT.